This T cell receptor beta chain was sequenced for a study of blood T cell repertoires in COVID-19. At the level of the study: The origin of the acute and convalescent COVID-19 samples was the United States, Italy and Spain.

Profiled with immunoSEQ multiplex PCR; TCRdb holds only in-frame clones, not every one. The data show about 220,000 clones, roughly 84% seen once. The CDR3 sequence is 12 residues long. Germline V gene sequence: CDR1 SNHLY, CDR2 FYNNEI. V was pared by 4 bases and J by 5 bases, with 6 bases between. The sample comprised peripheral blood. The rearrangement links TRBV2 to TRBJ2-1; D might be TRBD1 (5 bases). This sequence was found in a woman in her sixties who had recovered from COVID-19. CDR3 region: CASSGQNNEQFF. DNA of the CDR3: TGTGCCAGCAGTGGACAGAACAATGAGCAGTTCTTC.